Reported below is one TCR beta chain. Generated by immunoSEQ multiplex PCR, the TCRdb table keeps only in-frame clones and is missing some. The sample records 130,000 or so clones, nearly 90% being singletons. This record comes from a study of control samples from healthy donors and cancer patients. Germline V gene data show CDR1 as MGHRA and CDR2 as YSYEKL. Losses at the gene ends were 4 bases for V and 8 bases for J; bases not matched to a gene: 11. The CDR3 loop spans 16 amino acids. What was sequenced was PBMCs. This clonotype was obtained from a man aged 50-60 years with head and neck cancer. The rearrangement uses TRBV4-1 and TRBJ2-1; 10 nucleotides align to TRBD2. The CDR3 sequence is CASSLLGASGSYEQFF. CDR3 DNA sequence: TGCGCCAGCAGCCTCCTAGGGGCTAGCGGGAGTTATGAGCAGTTCTTC.